This T cell receptor (beta chain) was sequenced during a study of tissue T cells after allogeneic stem cell transplantation. Time point meaning: mouse harvest day 14 after allogeneic transplant. Mouse grafts combined 10^7 T-cell-depleted bone marrow cells with 10^6 splenic CD5+ T cells. Profiled with immunoSEQ multiplex PCR; TCRdb holds only in-frame clones, not every one. The top ten clones hold 40% to 45% of a sample with approximately 1,000 clones, more than 40% of them seen once. On this clone: Its antigen is unknown. Gene names refer to mouse genes. The sequence runs out 1 residue before the end of the CDR3; the remainder is reconstructed from the germline J gene.

Overall study findings and caveats: Shared clones across patients were few; motif clustering revealed tissue-specific shared signatures.

The V gene end was trimmed by 4 bases and the J gene end by 0 bases; junction bases not matched to a gene: 3. The CDR3 has 16 residues. The germline V gene has CDR1 LGHNA and CDR2 YNLKQL (reference sequence). What was sequenced was spleen. The clonotype was recovered from a female BALB/c mouse given C57BL/6 T cells with graft-versus-host disease after an allogeneic hematopoietic cell transplant. The chain links TRBV5 to TRBJ2-3; the match to TRBD2 covers 11 bases. Partial CDR3 DNA: TGTGCCAGCAGCCCCCGGGACTGGGGGAGTGCAGAAACGCTGTAT. This translates into CASSPRDWGSAETLY. In full, the CDR3 reads CASSPRDWGSAETLYF.